The 6 T cell receptor beta chains listed next were all sequenced from one sample in a study of control samples from healthy donors and cancer patients. Generated by immunoSEQ multiplex PCR, the TCRdb table keeps only in-frame clones and is missing some. This repertoire shows approximately 190,000 clones, around 90% found once; its top ten account for about 2%. Sample: blood. Every receptor here comes from a man aged 25-45 years in good health.

V and J are TRBV6-5 and TRBJ2-3; TRBD2 agrees at 9 bases. The CDR3 is made up of 16 amino acids. J lost 4 bases, V lost 0 bases, and 5 bases had no gene match. The germline gives CDR1 MNHEY, CDR2 SVGAGI. CDR3 sequence: CASSYSLAGLSDTQYF. For the CDR3, the DNA is TGTGCCAGCAGTTACTCACTAGCGGGCCTGTCAGATACGCAGTATTTT.

This clone was found once. The J gene is TRBJ1-6, the V gene TRBV2, with D uncertain. This CDR3 is built from 15 residues. Trimming pared 2 bases from V and 2 bases from J, leaving 7 bases between. CDR1 and CDR2 (germline): SNHLY, FYNNEI. CDR3 coding DNA: TGTGCCAGCAGTGAATATGTCGCCTATAATTCACCCCTCCACTTT. Amino acid sequence: CASSEYVAYNSPLHF. Full variable domain (outside the CDR3, taken from reference TRBV2 and TRBJ1-6): EPEVTQTPSHQVTQMGQEVILRCVPISNHLYFYWYRQILGQKVEFLVSFYNNEISEKSEIFDDQFSVERPDGSNFTLKIRSTKLEDSAMYFCASSEYVAYNSPLHFGNGTRLTVT.

V and J are TRBV30 and TRBJ1-2; D not resolved. The CDR3 is 14 amino acids. Germline values: CDR1 GTSNPN, CDR2 SVGIG (reference sequence). With 0 bases removed from V and 6 bases from J, the gap between germline ends came to 14 bases. CDR3 region: CAWSVLWPPNGYTF. DNA of the CDR3: TGTGCCTGGAGTGTACTGTGGCCACCCAATGGCTACACCTTC.

The chain recombines TRBV9 with TRBJ2-5, with 8 bases identical to TRBD1. This CDR3 has 17 amino acids. Germline CDR1 and CDR2: SGDLS and YYNGEE. V dropped 3 bases and J dropped 4; count of bases not matched to a gene: 14. The CDR3 reads CASSERSPGTGRETQYF. Here the CDR3 DNA reads TGTGCCAGCAGCGAGAGATCCCCCGGGACAGGACGAGAGACCCAGTACTTC. The whole variable domain, filled in from reference TRBV9 and TRBJ2-5, reads DSGVTQTPKHLITATGQRVTLRCSPRSGDLSVYWYQQSLDQGLQFLIQYYNGEERAKGNILERFSAQQFPDLHSELNLSSLELGDSALYFCASSERSPGTGRETQYFGPGTRLLVL.

The rearrangement uses TRBV3-1 (or the pseudogene TRBV3-2) and TRBJ2-6, with TRBD1 matching over 9 bases. V lost 2 bases, J lost 2 bases, and 16 bases stayed unmatched. This CDR3 is 21 amino acids long. CDR1 is LGHDT, CDR2 YNNKEL, per germline (reference sequence). In DNA, the CDR3 is TGTGCCAGCAGCCAACAATGGGGGCTGGAGGGACAGGGTGCTGGGGCCAACGTCCTGACTTTC. This translates into CASSQQWGLEGQGAGANVLTF.

The chain recombines TRBV27 with TRBJ1-1, with no clear D. The CDR3 contains 13 residues. V lost 3 bases, J lost 1 base, and 6 bases lay in between. CDR1 MNHEY and CDR2 SMNVEV come from the germline V gene (reference sequence). In DNA form, the CDR3 reads TGTGCCAGCAGTTTGTTGGAGAACACTGAAGCTTTCTTT. It encodes CASSLLENTEAFF.